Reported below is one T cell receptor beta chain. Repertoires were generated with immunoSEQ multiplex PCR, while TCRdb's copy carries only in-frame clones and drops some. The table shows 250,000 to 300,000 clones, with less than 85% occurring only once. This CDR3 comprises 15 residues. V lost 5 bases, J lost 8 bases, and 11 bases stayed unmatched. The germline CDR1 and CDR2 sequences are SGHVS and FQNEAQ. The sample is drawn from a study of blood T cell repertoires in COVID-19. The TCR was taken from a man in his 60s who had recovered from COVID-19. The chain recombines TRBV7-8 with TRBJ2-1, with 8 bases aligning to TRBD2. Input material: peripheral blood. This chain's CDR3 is CASSGRLAPLYEQFF. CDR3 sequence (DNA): TGTGCCAGCAGCGGCCGACTAGCGCCCCTCTATGAGCAGTTCTTC.